Presented here are 7 T cell receptor beta chains from one specimen sequenced in a study of T cell responses to AZD1222 COVID-19 vaccine (dated by TCRdb to the early 2020s). Library method: the immunoSEQ multiplex PCR assay. Drawn from immuneACCESS, this table holds only the in-frame rearrangements with V and J called that TCRdb kept. Clones are partly lost; checked studies trace under half to an unresolved V gene and leave the rest unexplained. Present in this sample are about 110,000 clones, about 91% of which were seen just once. The top ten hold 4.5% to 6% of the sample. According to the study, the label for this sample's time point signals: baseline before first vaccination. The sequenced sample was peripheral blood, obtained on day 0 of AZD1222 vaccination. Receptors originate from an adult in good health.

The chain is built from TRBV11-2 and TRBJ2-5, with 8 bases matching TRBD2. The germline gives CDR1 SGHAT, CDR2 FQNNGV. The CDR3 has 17 residues. Trimming removed 1 base from V and 1 base from J; junction bases left unmatched: 8. The CDR3 loop is CASSLVGLAGPQETQYF. The DNA for the CDR3 is TGTGCCAGCAGCTTAGTTGGGTTAGCGGGGCCCCAAGAGACCCAGTACTTC. Based on the CDR3 plus reference TRBV11-2 and TRBJ2-5, the full variable domain is EAGVAQSPRYKIIEKRQSVAFWCNPISGHATLYWYQQILGQGPKLLIQFQNNGVVDDSQLPKDRFSAERLKGVDSTLKIQPAKLEDSAVYLCASSLVGLAGPQETQYFGPGTRLLVL.

The chain employs TRBV10-3 and TRBJ1-1; TRBD1 might be the D (5 bases). This CDR3 comprises 15 residues. The V end lost 4 bases, the J end lost 0 bases, and 12 bases lay between the germline ends. Per germline, CDR1 ENHRY and CDR2 SYGVKD. CDR3 region: CAISASQAMNTEAFF. The CDR3 bases are TGTGCCATCAGTGCGTCACAGGCGATGAACACTGAAGCTTTCTTT.

The rearrangement joins TRBV5-5 to TRBJ1-3; no clear D. Trimming pared 5 bases from V and 1 base from J, leaving 7 bases between. The germline V gene has CDR1 SGHKS and CDR2 YYEKEE (reference sequence). The CDR3 is 13 amino acids. CDR3 in DNA: TGTGCCAGCAGTTTTTTTTCTGGAAACACCATATATTTT. It specifies CASSFFSGNTIYF.

This clone was recorded a few times. The chain has TRBV2 and TRBJ2-5; a weak D match, TRBD2 (5 bases). V lost 2 bases and J 3 bases, leaving 7 bases between the germline ends. This CDR3 region has 13 residues. Germline values: CDR1 SNHLY, CDR2 FYNNEI. The CDR3 loop reads CASSELEEETQYF. For the CDR3, the DNA is TGTGCCAGCAGTGAACTGGAGGAAGAGACCCAGTACTTC.

This clone was recorded once. The chain combines TRBV18 with TRBJ1-1; D unclear. V lost 3 bases and J 4 bases, leaving 12 bases between the germline ends. Germline CDR1 reads KGHSH; CDR2 reads LQKENI. The CDR3 runs to 14 residues. CDR3 coding DNA: TGTGCCAGCTCACCCCCGGGGAAGGCCACTGAAGCTTTCTTT. This sequence encodes CASSPPGKATEAFF.

The chain uses TRBV4-2 and TRBJ2-7; TRBD1 matches 11 bases. Germline CDR1 reads LGHNA; CDR2 reads YNFKEQ. The CDR3 extends over 14 amino acids. After removal of 3 bases from V and 2 bases from J, the junction contained 0 bases not matched to a gene. The CDR3 DNA is TGTGCCAGCAGCCAGGGACAGGGGGCCTACGAGCAGTACTTC. It is translated as CASSQGQGAYEQYF.

The chain links TRBV5-1 to TRBJ2-3, with D uncertain. The CDR3 consists of 13 residues. Between the trimmed V and J ends, which lost 0 bases and 0 bases, there was a span of 2 bases. Germline CDR1 SGHRS, CDR2 YFSETQ. The CDR3 sequence: CASSLASTDTQYF. CDR3 DNA: TGCGCCAGCAGCTTGGCTAGCACAGATACGCAGTATTTT. Combining the CDR3 with reference TRBV5-1 and TRBJ2-3 gives the whole variable domain KAGVTQTPRYLIKTRGQQVTLSCSPISGHRSVSWYQQTPGQGLQFLFEYFSETQRNKGNFPGRFSGRQFSNSRSEMNVSTLELGDSALYLCASSLASTDTQYFGPGTRLTVL.